The 3 T cell receptor beta chains in this list originate from one sample, sequenced in a study of cytomegalovirus exposure and HLA in healthy donors. The PCR used 60 Vbeta and 13 Jbeta primers. Profiling relied on immunoSEQ multiplex PCR, and the TCRdb table lists in-frame clones only, not all of them. The sample has fewer than 70,000 clones. Sequencing was done on a sample of PBMCs. The source is a woman between 18 and 30 years old in good health and CMV-seronegative.

The CDR3 loop reads CASSTWTDTDTQYF. CDR3 bases: TGTGCCAGCAGTACCTGGACTGACACAGATACGCAGTATTTT. J is TRBJ2-3 and V is TRBV6-5; D perhaps matches TRBD2 (5 bases). There are 14 residues in the CDR3. CDR1 and CDR2 from the germline V gene are MNHEY and SVGAGI. V was clipped by 5 bases and J by 2 bases, with 11 bases between them.

The chain is built from TRBV19 and TRBJ1-5; 7 nucleotides line up with TRBD1. This CDR3 region has 15 residues. CDR1 LNHDA and CDR2 SQIVND come from the germline V gene (reference sequence). The J segment lost 3 bases and the V segment lost 3 bases, leaving 5 bases of the junction unmatched. The CDR3 sequence is CASSIRDRDNQPQHF. CDR3 DNA sequence: TGTGCCAGTAGTATCCGAGACAGGGACAATCAGCCCCAGCATTTT.

The CDR3 is CASSLADRLEAFF. The CDR3 nucleotides are TGCGCCAGCAGCTTGGCCGACCGCCTGGAGGCTTTCTTT. The chain employs TRBV5-1 and TRBJ1-1; D is unresolved. The CDR3 extends over 13 amino acids. Between the trimmed V and J ends, which lost 0 bases and 11 bases, there was a span of 14 bases. Germline CDR1 and CDR2: SGHRS and YFSETQ.